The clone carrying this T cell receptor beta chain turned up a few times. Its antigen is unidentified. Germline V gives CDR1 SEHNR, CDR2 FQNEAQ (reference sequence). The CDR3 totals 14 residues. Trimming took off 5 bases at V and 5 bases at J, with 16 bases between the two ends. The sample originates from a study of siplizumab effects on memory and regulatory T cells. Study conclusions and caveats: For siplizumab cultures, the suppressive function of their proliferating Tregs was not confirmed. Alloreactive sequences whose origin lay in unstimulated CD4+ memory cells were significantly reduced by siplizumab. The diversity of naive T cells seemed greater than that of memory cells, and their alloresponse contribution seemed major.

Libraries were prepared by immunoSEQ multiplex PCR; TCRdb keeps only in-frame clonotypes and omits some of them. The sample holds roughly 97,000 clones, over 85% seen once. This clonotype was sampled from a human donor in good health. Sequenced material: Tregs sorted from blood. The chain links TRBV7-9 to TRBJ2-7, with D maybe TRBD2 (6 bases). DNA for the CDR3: TGTGCCAGCAGCCCACCGGGACTCATGGACGAGCAGTACTTC. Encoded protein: CASSPPGLMDEQYF.